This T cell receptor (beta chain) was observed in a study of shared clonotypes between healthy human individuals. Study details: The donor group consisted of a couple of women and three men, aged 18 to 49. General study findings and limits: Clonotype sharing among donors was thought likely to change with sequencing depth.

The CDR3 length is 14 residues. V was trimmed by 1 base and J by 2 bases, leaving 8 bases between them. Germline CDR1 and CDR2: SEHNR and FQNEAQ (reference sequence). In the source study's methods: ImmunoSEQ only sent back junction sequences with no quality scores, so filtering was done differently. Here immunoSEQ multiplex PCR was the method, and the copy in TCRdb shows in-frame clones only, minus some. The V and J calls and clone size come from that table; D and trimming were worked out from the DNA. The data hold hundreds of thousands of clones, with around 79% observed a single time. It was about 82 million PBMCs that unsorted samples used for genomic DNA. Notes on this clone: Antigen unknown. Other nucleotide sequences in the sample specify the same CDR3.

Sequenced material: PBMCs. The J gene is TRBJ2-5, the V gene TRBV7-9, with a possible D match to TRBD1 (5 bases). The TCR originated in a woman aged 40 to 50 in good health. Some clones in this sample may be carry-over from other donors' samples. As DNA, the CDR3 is TGTGCCAGCAGCTTAGGAGCAGGGCAAGAGACCCAGTACTTC. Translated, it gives CASSLGAGQETQYF.